This record covers a single T cell receptor (beta chain). The CDR3 extends 3 residues past the end of the read, so its final part is completed from the germline J gene. The sample belongs to a study of T cells in women clearing cervical HPV infection. About the research overall: Control women cleared a single incident HPV16 infection within 12 months. Case blood drawn at lesion detection; control blood after infection cleared.

Trimming cost V 5 bases and J 1 base, with 11 bases left between them. CDR1 is SGHVS, CDR2 FNYEAQ, per germline. This CDR3 comprises 14 residues. Cervical HPV DNA detected by MY09/MY11 PCR, typed by dot-blot. Average input was around 1,300 ng genomic DNA for immunoSEQ TCR beta CDR3 amplification. Only in-frame clones appear in the TCRdb table, and some are missing; sequencing was by immunoSEQ multiplex PCR. Its table lists 45,000 to 50,000 clones. The rearrangement uses TRBV7-6 and TRBJ1-1; tentative D call: TRBD1 (6 bases). This receptor was taken from a woman aged 18 to 75 with a cervical HPV16 infection that either progressed to CIN3+ or cleared (not recorded which). Sequencing was carried out using blood buffy coat. CDR3 DNA (partial): TGTGCCAGCAGCGCAGCGACAGGGAACACTGAA. Translating gives CASSAATGNTE. The CDR3 reads in full as CASSAATGNTEAFF.